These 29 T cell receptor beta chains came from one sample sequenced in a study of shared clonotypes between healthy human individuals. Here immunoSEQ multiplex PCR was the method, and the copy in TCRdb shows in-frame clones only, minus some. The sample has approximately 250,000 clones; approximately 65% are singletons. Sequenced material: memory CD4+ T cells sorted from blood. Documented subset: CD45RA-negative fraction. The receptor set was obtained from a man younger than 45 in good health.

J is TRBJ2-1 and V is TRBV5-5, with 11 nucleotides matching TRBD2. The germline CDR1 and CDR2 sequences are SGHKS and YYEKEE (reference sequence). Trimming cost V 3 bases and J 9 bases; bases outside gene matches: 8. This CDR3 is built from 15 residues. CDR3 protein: CASSSIAGGPIEQFF. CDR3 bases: TGTGCCAGCAGCTCAATAGCGGGAGGGCCGATTGAGCAGTTCTTC.

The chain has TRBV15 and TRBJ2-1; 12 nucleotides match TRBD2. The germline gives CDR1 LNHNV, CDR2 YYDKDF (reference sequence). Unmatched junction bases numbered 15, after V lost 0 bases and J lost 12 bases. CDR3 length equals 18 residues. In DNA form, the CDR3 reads TGTGCCACCAGCAGAGATCGTTTAGGGGCTAGCGGGAGGGTTGGGCAGTTCTTC. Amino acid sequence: CATSRDRLGASGRVGQFF.

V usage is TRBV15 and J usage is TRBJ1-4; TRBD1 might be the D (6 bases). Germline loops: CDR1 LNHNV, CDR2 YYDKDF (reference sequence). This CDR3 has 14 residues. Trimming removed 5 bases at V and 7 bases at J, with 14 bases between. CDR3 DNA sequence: TGTGCCACCAGCGCGGCAGGGGTTTCTGAAAAACTGTTTTTT. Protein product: CATSAAGVSEKLFF.

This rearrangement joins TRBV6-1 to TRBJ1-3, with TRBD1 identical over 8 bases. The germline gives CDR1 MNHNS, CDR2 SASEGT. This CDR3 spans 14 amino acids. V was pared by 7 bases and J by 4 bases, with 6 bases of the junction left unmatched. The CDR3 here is CASIRTGSGNTIYF. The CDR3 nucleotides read TGTGCCAGCATTCGGACAGGGTCGGGAAACACCATATATTTT.

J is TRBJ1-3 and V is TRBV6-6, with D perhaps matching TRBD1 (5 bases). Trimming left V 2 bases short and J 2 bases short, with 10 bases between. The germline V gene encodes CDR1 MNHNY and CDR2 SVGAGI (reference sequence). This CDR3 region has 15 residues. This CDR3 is CASSYEGITGNTIYF. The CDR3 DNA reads TGTGCCAGCAGTTACGAGGGGATCACTGGAAACACCATATATTTT.

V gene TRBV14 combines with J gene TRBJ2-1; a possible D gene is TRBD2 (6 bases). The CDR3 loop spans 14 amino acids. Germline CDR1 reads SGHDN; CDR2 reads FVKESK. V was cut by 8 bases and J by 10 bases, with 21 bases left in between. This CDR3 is CASGAGRTSREQFF. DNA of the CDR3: TGTGCCAGCGGGGCGGGAAGGACTTCTCGCGAGCAGTTCTTC.

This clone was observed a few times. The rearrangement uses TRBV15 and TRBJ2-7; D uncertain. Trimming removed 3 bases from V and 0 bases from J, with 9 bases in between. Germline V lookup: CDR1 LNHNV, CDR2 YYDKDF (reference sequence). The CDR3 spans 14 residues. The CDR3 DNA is TGTGCCACCAGCAGTGCCCTTGGCTCCTACGAGCAGTACTTC. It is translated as CATSSALGSYEQYF.

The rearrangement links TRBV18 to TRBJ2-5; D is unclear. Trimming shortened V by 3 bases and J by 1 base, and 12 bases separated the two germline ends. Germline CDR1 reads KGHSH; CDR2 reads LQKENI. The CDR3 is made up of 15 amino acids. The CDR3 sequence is CASSPTQKSQETQYF. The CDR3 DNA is TGTGCCAGCTCACCCACCCAGAAATCCCAAGAGACCCAGTACTTC. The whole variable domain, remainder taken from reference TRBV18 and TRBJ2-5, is NAGVMQNPRHLVRRRGQEARLRCSPMKGHSHVYWYRQLPEEGLKFMVYLQKENIIDESGMPKERFSAEFPKEGPSILRIQQVVRGDSAAYFCASSPTQKSQETQYFGPGTRLLVL.

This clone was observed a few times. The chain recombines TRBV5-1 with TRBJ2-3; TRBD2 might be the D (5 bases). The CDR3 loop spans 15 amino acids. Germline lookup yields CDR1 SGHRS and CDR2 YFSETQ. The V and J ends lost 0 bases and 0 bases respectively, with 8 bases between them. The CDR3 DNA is TGCGCCAGCAGCTTGGAGGGCGGGAGCACAGATACGCAGTATTTT. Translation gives CASSLEGGSTDTQYF.

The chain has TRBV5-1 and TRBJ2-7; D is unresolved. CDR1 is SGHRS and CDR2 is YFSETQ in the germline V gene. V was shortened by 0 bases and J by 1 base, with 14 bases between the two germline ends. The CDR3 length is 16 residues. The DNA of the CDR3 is TGCGCCAGCAGCTTGGCCTTGGGATCCAGGTCCTACGAGCAGTACTTC. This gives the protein CASSLALGSRSYEQYF.

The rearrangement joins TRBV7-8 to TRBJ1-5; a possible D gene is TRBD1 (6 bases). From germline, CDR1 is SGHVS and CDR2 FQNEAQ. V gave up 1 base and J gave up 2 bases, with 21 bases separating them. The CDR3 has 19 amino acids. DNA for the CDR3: TGTGCCAGCAGCTTAGAGGCGCAGGGGCCGGGGTGGCGCAATCAGCCCCAGCATTTT. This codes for CASSLEAQGPGWRNQPQHF.

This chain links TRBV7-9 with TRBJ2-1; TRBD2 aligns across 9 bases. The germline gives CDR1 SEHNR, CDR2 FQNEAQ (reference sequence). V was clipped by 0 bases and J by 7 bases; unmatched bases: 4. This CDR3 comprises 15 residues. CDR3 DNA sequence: TGTGCCAGCAGCTTAGCTAGCGGGAGTTTTAATGAGCAGTTCTTC. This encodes CASSLASGSFNEQFF.

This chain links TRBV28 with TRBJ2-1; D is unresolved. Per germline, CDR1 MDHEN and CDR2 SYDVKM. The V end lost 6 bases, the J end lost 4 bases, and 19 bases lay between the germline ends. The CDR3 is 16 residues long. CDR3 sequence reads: CASSSPGARQYNEQFF. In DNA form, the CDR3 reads TGTGCCAGCAGCTCCCCCGGAGCGCGTCAGTACAATGAGCAGTTCTTC.

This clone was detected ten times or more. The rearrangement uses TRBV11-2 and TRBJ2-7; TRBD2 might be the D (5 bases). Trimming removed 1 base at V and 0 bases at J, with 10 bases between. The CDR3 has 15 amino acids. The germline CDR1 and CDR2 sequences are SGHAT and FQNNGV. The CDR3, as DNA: TGTGCCAGCAGCTTAGTAGCGCGGGCCTCCTACGAGCAGTACTTC. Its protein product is CASSLVARASYEQYF.

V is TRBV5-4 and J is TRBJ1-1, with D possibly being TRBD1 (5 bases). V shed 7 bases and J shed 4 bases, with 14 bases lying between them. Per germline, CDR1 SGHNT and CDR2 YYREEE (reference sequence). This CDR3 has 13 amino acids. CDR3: CASGGGRLTEAFF. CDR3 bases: TGTGCCAGCGGGGGTGGCAGGCTCACTGAAGCTTTCTTT.

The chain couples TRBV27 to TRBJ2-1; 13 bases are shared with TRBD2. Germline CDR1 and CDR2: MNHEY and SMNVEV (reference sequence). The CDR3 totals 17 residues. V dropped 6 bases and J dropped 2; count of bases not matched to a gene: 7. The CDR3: CASRGTSGIRAYNEQFF. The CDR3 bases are TGTGCCAGCAGAGGGACTAGCGGGATTCGAGCCTACAATGAGCAGTTCTTC.

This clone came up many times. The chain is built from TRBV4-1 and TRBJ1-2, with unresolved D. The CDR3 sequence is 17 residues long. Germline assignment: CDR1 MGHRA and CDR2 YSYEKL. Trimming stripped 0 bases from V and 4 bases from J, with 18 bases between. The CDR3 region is CASSQDKARLESYGYTF. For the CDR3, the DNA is TGCGCCAGCAGCCAAGATAAGGCCAGGCTTGAGTCCTATGGCTACACCTTC.

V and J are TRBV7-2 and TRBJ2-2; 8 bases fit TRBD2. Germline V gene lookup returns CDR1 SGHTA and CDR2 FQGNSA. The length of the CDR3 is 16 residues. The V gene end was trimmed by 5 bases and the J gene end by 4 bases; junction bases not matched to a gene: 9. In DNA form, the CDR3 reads TGTGCCAGCAGCCAAAGCGGGAGTCGTAGCACCGGGGAGCTGTTTTTT. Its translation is CASSQSGSRSTGELFF.

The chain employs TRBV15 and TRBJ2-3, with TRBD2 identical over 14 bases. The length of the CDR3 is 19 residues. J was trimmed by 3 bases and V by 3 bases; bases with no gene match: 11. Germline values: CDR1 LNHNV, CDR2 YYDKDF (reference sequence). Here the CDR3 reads CATSRGVGTSGRGTDTQYF. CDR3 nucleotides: TGTGCCACCAGCAGGGGGGTCGGGACTAGCGGGAGAGGGACAGATACGCAGTATTTT.

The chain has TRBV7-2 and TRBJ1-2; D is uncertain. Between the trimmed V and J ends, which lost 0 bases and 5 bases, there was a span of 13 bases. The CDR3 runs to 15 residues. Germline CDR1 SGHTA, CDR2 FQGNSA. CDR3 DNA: TGTGCCAGCAGCTTAGCGCGGAGGCCTTCATATGGCTACACCTTC. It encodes CASSLARRPSYGYTF.

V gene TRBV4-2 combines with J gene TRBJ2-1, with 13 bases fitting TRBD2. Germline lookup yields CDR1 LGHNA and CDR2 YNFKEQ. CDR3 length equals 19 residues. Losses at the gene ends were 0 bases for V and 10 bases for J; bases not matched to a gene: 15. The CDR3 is CASSQDPLSTSGRVTEQFF. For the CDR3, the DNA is TGTGCCAGCAGCCAAGATCCCCTCTCAACTAGCGGGAGGGTCACCGAGCAGTTCTTC.

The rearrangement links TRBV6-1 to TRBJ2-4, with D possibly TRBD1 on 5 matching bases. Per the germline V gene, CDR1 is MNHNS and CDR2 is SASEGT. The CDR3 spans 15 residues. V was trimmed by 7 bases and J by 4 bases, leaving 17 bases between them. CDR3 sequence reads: CASTWFRQGKNIQYF. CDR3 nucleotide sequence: TGTGCCAGCACTTGGTTCAGGCAGGGAAAAAACATTCAGTACTTC.

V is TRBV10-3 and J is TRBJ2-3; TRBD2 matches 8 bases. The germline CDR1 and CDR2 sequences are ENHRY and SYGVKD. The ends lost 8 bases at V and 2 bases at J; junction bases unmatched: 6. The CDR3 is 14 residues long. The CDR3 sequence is CAILTSGATDTQYF. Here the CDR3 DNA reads TGTGCCATCCTTACTAGCGGAGCCACAGATACGCAGTATTTT.

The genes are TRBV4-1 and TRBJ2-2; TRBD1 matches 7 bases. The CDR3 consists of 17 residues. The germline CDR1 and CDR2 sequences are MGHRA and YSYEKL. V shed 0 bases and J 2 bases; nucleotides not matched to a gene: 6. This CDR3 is CASSQEVRGGNTGELFF. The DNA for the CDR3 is TGCGCCAGCAGCCAAGAGGTCAGAGGGGGCAACACCGGGGAGCTGTTTTTT.

CDR3 loop: CASSLGTPITDTQYF. CDR3 in DNA: TGCGCCAGCAGCTTGGGGACTCCTATCACAGATACGCAGTATTTT. This chain links TRBV5-1 with TRBJ2-3, with TRBD2 as a possible D gene (5 bases). The CDR3 runs 15 residues. Germline V lookup: CDR1 SGHRS, CDR2 YFSETQ. The germline V and J ends were trimmed by 0 bases and 2 bases, with 10 bases remaining between them.

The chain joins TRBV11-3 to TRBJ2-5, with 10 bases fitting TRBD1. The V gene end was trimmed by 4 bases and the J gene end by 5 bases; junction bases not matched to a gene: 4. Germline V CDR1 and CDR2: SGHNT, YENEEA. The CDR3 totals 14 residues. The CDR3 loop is CASSWDRGGETQYF. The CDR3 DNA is TGTGCCAGCAGCTGGGACAGGGGTGGGGAGACCCAGTACTTC.

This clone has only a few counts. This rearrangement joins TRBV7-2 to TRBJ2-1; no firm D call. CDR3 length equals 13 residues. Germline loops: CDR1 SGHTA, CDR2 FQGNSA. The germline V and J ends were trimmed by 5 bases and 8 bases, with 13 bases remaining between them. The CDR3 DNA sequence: TGTGCCAGCAGCCAGGCCTACAACCATGAGCAGTTCTTC. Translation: CASSQAYNHEQFF.

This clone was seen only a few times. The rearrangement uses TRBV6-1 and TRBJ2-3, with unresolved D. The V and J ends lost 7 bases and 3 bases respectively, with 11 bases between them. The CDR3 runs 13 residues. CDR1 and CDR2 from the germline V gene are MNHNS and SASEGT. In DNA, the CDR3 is TGTGCCAGCAAACCAAGTCCTACAGATACGCAGTATTTT. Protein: CASKPSPTDTQYF.

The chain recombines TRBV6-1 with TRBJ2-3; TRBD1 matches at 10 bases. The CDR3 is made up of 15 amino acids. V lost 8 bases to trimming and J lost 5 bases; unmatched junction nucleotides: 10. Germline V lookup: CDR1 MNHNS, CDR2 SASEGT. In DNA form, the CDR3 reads TGTGCCAGCCGTTTCGACAGGGGGCGGGGAGATACGCAGTATTTT. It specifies CASRFDRGRGDTQYF.